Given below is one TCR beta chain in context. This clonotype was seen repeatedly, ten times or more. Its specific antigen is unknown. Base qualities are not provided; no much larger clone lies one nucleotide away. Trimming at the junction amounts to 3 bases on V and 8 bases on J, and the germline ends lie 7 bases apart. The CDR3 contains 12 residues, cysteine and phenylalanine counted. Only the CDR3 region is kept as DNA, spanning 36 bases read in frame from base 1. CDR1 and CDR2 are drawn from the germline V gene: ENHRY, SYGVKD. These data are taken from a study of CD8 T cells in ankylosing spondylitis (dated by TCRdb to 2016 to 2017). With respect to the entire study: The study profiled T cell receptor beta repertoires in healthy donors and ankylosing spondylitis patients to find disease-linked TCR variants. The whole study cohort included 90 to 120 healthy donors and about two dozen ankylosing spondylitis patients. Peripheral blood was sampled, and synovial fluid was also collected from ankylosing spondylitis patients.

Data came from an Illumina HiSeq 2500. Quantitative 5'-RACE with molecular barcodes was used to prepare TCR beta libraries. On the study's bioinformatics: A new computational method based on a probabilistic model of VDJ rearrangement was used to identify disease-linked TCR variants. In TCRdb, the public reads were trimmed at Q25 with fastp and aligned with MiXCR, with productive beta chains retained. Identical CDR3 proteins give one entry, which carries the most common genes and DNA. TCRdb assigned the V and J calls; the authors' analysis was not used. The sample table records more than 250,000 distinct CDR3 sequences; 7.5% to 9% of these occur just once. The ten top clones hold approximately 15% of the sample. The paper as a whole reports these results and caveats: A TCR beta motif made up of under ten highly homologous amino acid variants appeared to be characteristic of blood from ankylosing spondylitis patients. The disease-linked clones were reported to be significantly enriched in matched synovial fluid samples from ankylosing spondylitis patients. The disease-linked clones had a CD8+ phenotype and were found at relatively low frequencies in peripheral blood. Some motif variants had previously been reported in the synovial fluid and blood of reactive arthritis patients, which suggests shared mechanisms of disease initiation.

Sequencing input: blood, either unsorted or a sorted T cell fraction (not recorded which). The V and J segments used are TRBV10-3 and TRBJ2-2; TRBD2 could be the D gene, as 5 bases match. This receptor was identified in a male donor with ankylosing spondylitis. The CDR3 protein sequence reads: CAISDSGGELFF. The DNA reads TGTGCCATCAGTGACTCGGGAGGGGAGCTGTTTTTT.